This entry is about one T cell receptor (beta chain). Original handling: Amplification from reference gene primers served as the basis for estimated nucleated cell counts. This table comes from immunoSEQ multiplex PCR, and its TCRdb copy is limited to in-frame clones, with some not included. That table furnishes V, J and clone size, whereas the DNA furnished D and trimming. The sample yields around 67,000 clones, roughly 82% seen once. Germline V gene sequence: CDR1 MNHEY, CDR2 SMNVEV (reference sequence). This CDR3 is built from 20 residues. Deletions cut 6 bases from V and 0 bases from J, with 24 bases between. The data originate from a study of blood T cell repertoires in COVID-19. Across the whole study: The United States, Italy and Spain supplied acute and convalescent COVID-19 samples. PBMCs, B-cell-depleted T cells, or T cells were the source of the cDNA or gDNA that made up the material.

The J gene is TRBJ1-6, the V gene TRBV27; weak D call: TRBD1 (6 bases). The TCR originated in a man older than 75 with active COVID-19. Sequencing was done on a sample of peripheral blood. CDR3 sequence: CASRDRATLGGGSYNSPLHF. The CDR3 DNA reads TGTGCCAGCAGGGACCGGGCGACCTTAGGGGGTGGCTCCTATAATTCACCCCTCCACTTT.